This paragraph covers one T cell receptor (beta chain) sequence. The antigen is not known. Clones were read by immunoSEQ multiplex PCR, and TCRdb kept only the in-frame ones, dropping some. Of hundreds of thousands of clones listed, 86% were seen once; the top ten hold roughly 0.8%. The sample belongs to a study of cytomegalovirus exposure and HLA in healthy donors. Study in general: The platform used for the roughly 110 validation repertoires matched that of the 650 to 750 first-cohort repertoires, a later analysis reported.

Regarding the study as a whole: The study labeled 150 to 200 TCR beta chains cytomegalovirus-associated.

V lost 6 bases and J lost 4; bases outside the gene matches: 10. Germline assignment: CDR1 MNHNS and CDR2 SASEGT. The CDR3 has 15 residues. The sequence derives from a woman younger than 30 in good health and CMV-seronegative. The V call is TRBV6-1, the J call TRBJ2-5, with 8 bases that match TRBD2. The specimen was PBMCs. The CDR3 region has the DNA TGTGCCAGCAGCCCTTCCTCGGGGGGGGGAGAGACCCAGTACTTC. This codes for CASSPSSGGGETQYF.